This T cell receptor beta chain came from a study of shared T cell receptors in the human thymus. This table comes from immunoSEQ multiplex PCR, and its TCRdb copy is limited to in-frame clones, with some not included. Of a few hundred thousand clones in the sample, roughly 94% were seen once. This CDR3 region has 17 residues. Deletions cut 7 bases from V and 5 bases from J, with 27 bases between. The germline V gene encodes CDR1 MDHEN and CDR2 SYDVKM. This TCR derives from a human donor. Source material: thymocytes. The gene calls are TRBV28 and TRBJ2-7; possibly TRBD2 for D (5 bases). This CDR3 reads CASTSGGGERVEDEQYF. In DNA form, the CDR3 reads TGTGCCAGCACAAGCGGAGGTGGGGAGAGGGTTGAGGACGAGCAGTACTTC.